This TCR beta chain is drawn from a study of shared clonotypes between healthy human individuals. Looking at the study overall: Ranging from 18 to 49 in age, donors were a couple of women and three men.

Findings of the study overall: In general, naive subsets displayed greater estimated richness than memory subsets did.

Of note for this clone: The target antigen is unknown.

V gave up 1 base and J gave up 7 bases, with 8 bases separating them. The CDR3 length is 13 residues. Germline lookup yields CDR1 MNHEY and CDR2 SVGAGI. The naive CD8 subset, CD45RO-negative cells positively selected for CCR7, excluded terminally differentiated effector memory CD45RA+ cells. The assay was immunoSEQ multiplex PCR, and TCRdb's table has in-frame clones only and misses some. This sample has over 2 million clones; 85% to 95% occur once, and the top ten carry about 1.1%. The clonotype was recovered from a man aged 18-30 years in good health. This chain uses TRBV6-5 with TRBJ1-5; D may be TRBD1 (5 bases). The sequenced material came from naive CD8+ T cells sorted from blood. The CDR3 bases are TGTGCCAGCAGTTACTGGGGGGGGCAGCCCCAGCATTTT. This translates into CASSYWGGQPQHF.